This T cell receptor beta chain was sequenced during a study of neurological immune-mediated disorders. General study points: The study phylogenetically grouped the repertoires of 18 of 34 multiple sclerosis patients into one related-CDR3 cluster, a possible signature.

The table lists this clonotype with many counts. The antigen is not known. TCRdb re-called the 5' RACE reads through MiXCR, storing one row per CDR3 protein. The top ten clones hold around 16% of a sample with about 50,000 distinct CDR3 sequences, roughly 3.2% of them seen once. Between the trimmed V and J ends, which lost 3 bases and 3 bases, there was a span of 5 bases. CDR1 SGHRS and CDR2 YFSETQ come from the germline V gene. The CDR3 is 12 residues long. Source material: PBMCs. The chain joins TRBV5-1 to TRBJ2-3, with D unclear. The TCR was taken from a woman aged 50 to 65 with multiple sclerosis. CDR3 DNA: TGCGCCAGCAGCTCCCTAACAGATACGCAGTATTTT. Amino acids: CASSSLTDTQYF.